The 4 T cell receptor beta chains in this list originate from one sample, sequenced in a study of T cells after yellow fever vaccination. TCRdb used MiXCR to reprocess the 5' RACE reads, holding one entry per CDR3 protein. The data hold some 350,000 distinct CDR3 sequences, with 11% observed a single time. The specimen was PBMCs, collected on the day of the first yellow fever vaccination. The origin of the receptors is a man between 18 and 29 years old who received the YFV17D yellow fever vaccine.

The V gene is TRBV18, the J gene TRBJ2-5, with D possibly TRBD1 on 5 matching bases. The CDR3 sequence is 14 residues long. Germline CDR1 is KGHSH and CDR2 is LQKENI. The V and J ends lost 6 bases and 5 bases respectively, with 16 bases between them. The CDR3 loop reads CASSHQGAGETQYF. As DNA, the CDR3 is TGTGCCAGCTCCCATCAGGGCGCTGGGGAGACCCAGTACTTC.

This clonotype was detected only once. The chain is built from TRBV20-1 and TRBJ2-2, with 9 bases fitting TRBD2. The CDR3 spans 17 residues. V dropped 3 bases and J dropped 0; count of bases not matched to a gene: 8. Germline V gene data show CDR1 as DFQATT and CDR2 as SNEGSKA (reference sequence). The CDR3: CSASASGGPTNTGELFF. CDR3 coding DNA: TGCAGTGCTAGTGCGAGCGGGGGGCCTACGAACACCGGGGAGCTGTTTTTT.

The chain couples TRBV7-8 to TRBJ2-1, with D tentatively TRBD1 or TRBD2 (5 bases each). V was clipped by 1 base and J by 0 bases, with 13 bases between them. Germline loops: CDR1 SGHVS, CDR2 FQNEAQ. This CDR3 comprises 17 residues. The CDR3 nucleotides are TGTGCCAGCAGCTTAGGAAAGGGACCGAACTCCTACAATGAGCAGTTCTTC. Residues: CASSLGKGPNSYNEQFF.

This clonotype has only one observation. One end of the junction varies from germline; a read error may be responsible. The rearrangement uses TRBV27 and TRBJ1-2; D perhaps matches TRBD1 (5 bases). The CDR3 is 14 amino acids. Germline assignment: CDR1 MNHEY and CDR2 SMNVEV (reference sequence). The CDR3 reads CASRINRQTNGCTF. DNA for the CDR3: TGTGCCAGCAGAATTAATCGACAGACCAATGGCTGCACCTTC.